This note documents a single T cell receptor (beta chain) sequence. What this receptor recognizes is not known. No base quality information exists; no much larger clone differs at one position. Each collaborating institution followed its own protocols to collect whole blood in K2EDTA tubes. For TCRbeta analysis, collaborators shipped samples as frozen whole blood, isolated PBMCs, or DNA extracted from either of those sample types. V gives up 3 bases and J gives up 2 bases, and the segment between their germline ends measures 18 bases. The CDR3 covers 17 residues, taking in both the cysteine and the phenylalanine. Only the CDR3 DNA is retained, 51 bases long and in frame from the first base. From the germline V gene, CDR1 is SGHVS and CDR2 is FNYEAQ. TCRbeta CDR3 regions were amplified from genomic DNA using the immunoSEQ Assay, a bias-controlled multiplex PCR. The original pipeline was this. Within the assay, amplification of reference gene primers was used to estimate how many nucleated cells each sample contained. Sequence reads were collapsed and filtered to measure the absolute abundance of every unique TCRbeta CDR3 rearrangement. Productive Simpson clonality was computed per sample as the square root of Simpson's diversity index over productive rearrangements. Drawn from immuneACCESS, this table holds only the in-frame rearrangements with V and J called that TCRdb kept. Clones are partly lost; checked studies trace under half to an unresolved V gene and leave the rest unexplained. Clone size and V and J calls were adopted from that table, with D and trimming inferred from the DNA. Within this sample are under 300,000 clones, with roughly nine tenths of them counted one time only. The top ten hold approximately 6.2% of the sample.

This entry comes from a study of blood T cell repertoires in COVID-19 (dated by TCRdb to about 2020). Regarding the research as a whole: Samples covering the acute and convalescent phases of COVID-19 were provided by collaborators in the United States, Italy and Spain. The prospective study material was composed of cDNA or gDNA derived from T cells, B-cell-depleted T cells, or PBMCs. Subjects who had been exposed to COVID-19, were actively infected with it, or had recovered from it provided the deeply sampled blood TCRbeta repertoires that made up the dataset. The repertoires were made available in a free public database intended to serve as a resource for research on the immune response to SARS-CoV-2. The samples were drawn from two sources: the first 160 participants of the ongoing ImmuneRACE study, and over 950 subjects contributed by 6 global collaborators. A de-identified subject ID, COVID-19 status, age in years and sex were almost always included in the sample metadata. Where HLA class I and class II types were available, the types were taken from metadata supplied by the sample provider, not from assay-based typing. General study outcomes and caveats: The quantity of clinical and demographic metadata differed by source and by participant and was supplied without curation.

The receptor was derived from a man aged 55-75 years with acute or convalescent COVID-19. Here the chain combines TRBV7-6 and TRBJ2-3; TRBD1 is possibly the D segment (6 matching bases). The sequencing sample was made of peripheral blood. The DNA sequence reads TGTGCCAGCAGCTTCGAGACTTGGACAGTTCTCACAGATACGCAGTATTTT. Translated, it gives CASSFETWTVLTDTQYF.